This T cell receptor beta chain appears in the sequencing data of a study of blood T cell repertoires in COVID-19. Germline assignment: CDR1 SEHNR and CDR2 FQNEAQ (reference sequence). V dropped 3 bases and J dropped 2 bases, with 12 bases sitting between them. This CDR3 spans 15 amino acids. In the authors' methods: Reference gene primer amplification gave nucleated cell count estimates. The assay was immunoSEQ multiplex PCR, and TCRdb's table has in-frame clones only and misses some. From that table come the V and J calls and clone size; the DNA was used to work out D and trimming. Among some 80,000 clones listed, more than 75% were seen once.

Specimen: peripheral blood. The gene calls are TRBV7-9 and TRBJ2-3, with D tentatively TRBD2 (5 bases). This TCR was recovered from a woman over 75 with active or convalescent COVID-19. This chain's CDR3 is CASSFVDYPTDTQYF. Here the CDR3 DNA reads TGTGCCAGCAGCTTCGTCGACTATCCCACAGATACGCAGTATTTT.